Reported below is one TCR beta chain. Its antigen is not known. The source of the sample is a study of graft-versus-host responses after intestinal transplantation. In the study overall: Recipients were given multivisceral, liver-intestinal, or isolated intestinal transplants. General study findings and limits: Recipient marrow showed GvH clones, some seen first in ileum or blood.

Only in-frame clones appear in the TCRdb table, and some are missing; sequencing was by immunoSEQ multiplex PCR. The sample has 65,000 to 85,000 clones, 80% to 90% seen once. Trimming left V 4 bases short and J 1 base short, with 10 bases between. The CDR3 has 14 residues. Germline V gene sequence: CDR1 LNHNV, CDR2 YYDKDF (reference sequence). The starting material was unstimulated CD8+ T cells sorted from spleen or lymph node cells, obtained before transplant. This chain connects TRBV15 to TRBJ1-1; D ambiguous. The sequence came from a human donor who was the organ donor for an intestinal transplant. The CDR3 DNA sequence: TGTGCCACCAGCACAACAGTCGAGAACACTGAAGCTTTCTTT. Its protein is CATSTTVENTEAFF. Combining the CDR3 with reference TRBV15 and TRBJ1-1 gives the whole variable domain DAMVIQNPRYQVTQFGKPVTLSCSQTLNHNVMYWYQQKSSQAPKLLFHYYDKDFNNEADTPDNFQSRRPNTSFCFLDIRSPGLGDTAMYLCATSTTVENTEAFFGQGTRLTVV.